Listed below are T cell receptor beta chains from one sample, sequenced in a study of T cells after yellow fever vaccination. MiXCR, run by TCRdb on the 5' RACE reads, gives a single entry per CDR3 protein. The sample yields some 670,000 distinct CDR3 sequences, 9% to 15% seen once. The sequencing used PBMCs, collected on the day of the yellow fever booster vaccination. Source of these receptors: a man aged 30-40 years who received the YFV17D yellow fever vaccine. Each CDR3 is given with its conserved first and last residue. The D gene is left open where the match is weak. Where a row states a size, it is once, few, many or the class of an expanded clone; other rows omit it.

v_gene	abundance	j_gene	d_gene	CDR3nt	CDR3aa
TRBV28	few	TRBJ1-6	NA	TGTGCCAGCAGTTTAACAGATGTTTCACCCCTCCACTTT	CASSLTDVSPLHF
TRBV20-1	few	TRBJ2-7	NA	TGCAGTGCTAGAGACCCCGACCGGGGCGAGCAGTACTTC	CSARDPDRGEQYF
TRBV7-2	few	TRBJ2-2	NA	TGTGCCAGCAGCCCGAAAGCAGTCTTGGGGGTCGGGGAGCTGTTTTTT	CASSPKAVLGVGELFF
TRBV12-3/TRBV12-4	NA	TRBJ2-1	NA	TGTGCCAGCCAGACGGGACTTCCTGACAATGAGCAGTTCTTC	CASQTGLPDNEQFF
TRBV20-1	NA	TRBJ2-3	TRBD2	TGCAGTGCTAAACTTGCCCTAGCGGGAGGGGAAGATACGCAGTATTTT	CSAKLALAGGEDTQYF
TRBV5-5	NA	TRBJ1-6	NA	TGTACCAGCAGCTACGCTTCGGGGTCTTCCCCTTCACCCCTCCACTTT	CTSSYASGSSPSPLHF
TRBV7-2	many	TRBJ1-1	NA	TGTGCCAGCAGCTTTCACAGGGCAAACACTGAAGCTTTCTTT	CASSFHRANTEAFF
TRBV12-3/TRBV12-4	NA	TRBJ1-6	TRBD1	TGTGCCAGCACCCAGGGGGCTAAGAATTCACCCCTCCACTTT	CASTQGAKNSPLHF
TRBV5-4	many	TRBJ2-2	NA	TGTGCCAGCAGCTTTCGAAGCGGGGAGCTGTTTTTT	CASSFRSGELFF
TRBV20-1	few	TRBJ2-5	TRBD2	TGCAGTGCTAGAGCTAGCGGCCAAGAGACCCAGTACTTC	CSARASGQETQYF
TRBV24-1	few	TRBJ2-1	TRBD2	TGTGCCACCAGTGATCCAGGACTAGACCGCTACAATGAGCAGTTCTTC	CATSDPGLDRYNEQFF
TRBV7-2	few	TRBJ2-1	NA	TGTGCCAGCAGCTTATTGACAAATCCCTACAATGAGCAGTTCTTC	CASSLLTNPYNEQFF
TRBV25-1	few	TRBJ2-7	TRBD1	TGTGCCAGCAGTGGGACAGGGCCGTACGAGCAGTACTTC	CASSGTGPYEQYF
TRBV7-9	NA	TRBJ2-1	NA	TGTGCCAGCAGCCCAAAGGCAGGGAGCTCCTACAATGAGCAGTTCTTC	CASSPKAGSSYNEQFF
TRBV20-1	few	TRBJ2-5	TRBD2	TGCAGTGCTAGAATGACTAGCGGGTCCCAAGAGACCCAGTACTTC	CSARMTSGSQETQYF
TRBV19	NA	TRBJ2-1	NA	TGTGCCAGTAGTATGGCCCCTGGGACTTGGCAGTTCTTC	CASSMAPGTWQFF
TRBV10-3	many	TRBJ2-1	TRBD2	TGTGCCATCAGGGAAGCGGGAGGGATATCGAGTGAGCAGTTCTTC	CAIREAGGISSEQFF
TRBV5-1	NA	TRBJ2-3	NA	TGCGCCAGCAGCTTAGAATTCGGGGGCGCAGATACGCAGTATTTT	CASSLEFGGADTQYF
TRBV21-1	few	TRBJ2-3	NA	TGTGCCAGCCCCGCCTTAGATACGCAGTATTTT	CASPALDTQYF
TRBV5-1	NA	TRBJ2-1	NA	TGCGCCAGCAGCTTAGGACAGGCCGGGGGTGAGCAGTTCTTC	CASSLGQAGGEQFF
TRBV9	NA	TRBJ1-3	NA	TGTGCCAGCAGCGCCGTAGGGAACTCTGGAAACACCATATATTTT	CASSAVGNSGNTIYF
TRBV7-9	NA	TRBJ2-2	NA	TGTGCCAGCAGCTTAGGCGTCGGCGGAGTAACCGGGGAGCTGTTTTTT	CASSLGVGGVTGELFF
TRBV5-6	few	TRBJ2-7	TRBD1	TGTGCCAGCAGCTTTCAGGGGGCTGGTCGGTACGAGCAGTACTTC	CASSFQGAGRYEQYF
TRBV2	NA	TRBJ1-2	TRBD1	TGTGCCACAAGGGACAGTAGTTATTCGTCAGGCTACACCTTC	CATRDSSYSSGYTF
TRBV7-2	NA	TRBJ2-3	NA	TGTGCCAGCAGGCCAGGGGGGGCAGATACGCAGTGTTTT	CASRPGGADTQCF
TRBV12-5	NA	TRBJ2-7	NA	TGTGCTAGTGGTTTGGTGCAGGAGTCCTACGAGCAGTACTTC	CASGLVQESYEQYF
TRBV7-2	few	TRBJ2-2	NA	TGTGCCAGCAGCTTGTTCCTGTTAGCGGCGAACACCGGGGAGCTGTTTTTT	CASSLFLLAANTGELFF
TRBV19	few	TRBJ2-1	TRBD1	TGTGCCAGTAGTACGACAGGGTCCTACAATGAGCAGTTCTTC	CASSTTGSYNEQFF
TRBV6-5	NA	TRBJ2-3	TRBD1	TGTGCCAGCAGATATCGGGACAGGAGCACAGATACGCAGTATTTT	CASRYRDRSTDTQYF
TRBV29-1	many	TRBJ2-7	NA	TGCAGCGCCACAACGCCGGGACAACCCTACGAGCAGTACTTC	CSATTPGQPYEQYF
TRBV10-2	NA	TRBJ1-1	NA	TGCGCCAGCAGCGGTCAGGCGGGGACTGAAGCTTTCTTT	CASSGQAGTEAFF
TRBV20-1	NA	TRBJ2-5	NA	TGCGGTGCTGGTGGGGACCAAGAGACCCAGTACTTC	CGAGGDQETQYF
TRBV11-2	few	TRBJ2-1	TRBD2	TGTGCCAGCAGCTTAGAACTAGCGGGAGCTGGTTACAATGAGCAGTTCTTC	CASSLELAGAGYNEQFF
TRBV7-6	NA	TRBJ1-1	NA	TGTGCCAGCAGGCGATTCCCAGGGCTGGCTGAAGCTTTCTTT	CASRRFPGLAEAFF
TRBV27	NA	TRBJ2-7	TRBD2	TGTGCCAGCAGTTTATGGGGGACTAGCGGGAGTTTTGAGCAGTACTTC	CASSLWGTSGSFEQYF
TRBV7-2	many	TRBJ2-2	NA	TGTGCCAGCACAGTAGGGCAGGTTGGGGAGCTGTTTTTT	CASTVGQVGELFF
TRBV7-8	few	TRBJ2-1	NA	TGTGCCAGCAGCTTAGGGGCGGGAACCGGCGATGAGCAGTTCTTC	CASSLGAGTGDEQFF
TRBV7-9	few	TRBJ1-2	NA	TGTGCCAGCAGCTTAGTCGTAGGAGTGGATGGCTACACCTTC	CASSLVVGVDGYTF
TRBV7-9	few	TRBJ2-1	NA	TGTGCCAGCAGCCCCCAGCGGGTGGCCCTCAATGAGCAGTTCTTC	CASSPQRVALNEQFF
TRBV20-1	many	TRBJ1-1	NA	TGCAGTGCTAATCGGGACCAGTTTGAAGCTTTCTTT	CSANRDQFEAFF
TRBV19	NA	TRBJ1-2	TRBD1	TGTGCCAGTAGTATAGACGGACAGGGGGCTATTCGTGGCTACACCTTC	CASSIDGQGAIRGYTF
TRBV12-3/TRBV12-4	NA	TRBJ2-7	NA	TGTGCCAGCAGGAGGGACATGACCTACGAGCAGTACTTC	CASRRDMTYEQYF
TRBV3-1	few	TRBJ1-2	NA	TGTGCCAGCAGCCAAGGAGGTTTCTACACCTTC	CASSQGGFYTF
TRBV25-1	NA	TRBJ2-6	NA	TGTGCCAGCAGTGAACTCAACGACAGAACTGGGGCCAACGTCCTGACTTTC	CASSELNDRTGANVLTF
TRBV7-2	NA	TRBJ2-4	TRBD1	TGTGCCAGCAGCTCGGGACAGGGCAAAGCCAAAAACATTCAGTACTTC	CASSSGQGKAKNIQYF